The clone carrying this T cell receptor (beta chain) occurred once. What it recognizes is unknown. These data originate in a study of shared clonotypes between healthy human individuals. Study observations and caveats: An expected dependence of interdonor clonotype sharing on sequencing depth was noted. The naive CD4 repertoires of several donors were compared, and roughly 5% of clonotypes were shared. Non-shared clonotypes had lower generation probabilities than clonotypes shared by all four sorted-subset donors.

The CDR3 loop spans 16 amino acids. Germline V CDR1 and CDR2: SGDLS, YYNGEE. With 3 bases clipped from V and 4 bases from J, the junction kept 12 bases outside the gene matches. Produced via immunoSEQ multiplex PCR; TCRdb's table is partial and in-frame only. The table has some 2,500,000 clones, roughly 90% seen once. The clonotype originates from a man younger than 35 in good health. Some clones in this sample may be carry-over from other donors' samples. The rearrangement uses TRBV9 and TRBJ2-5; 7 bases fit TRBD1. Sequencing was carried out using naive CD4+ T cells from PBMCs. The sample's subset: CD45RA+ positively selected. CDR3 sequence reads: CASSAGGAGGRETQYF. DNA for the CDR3: TGTGCCAGCAGCGCAGGAGGCGCAGGGGGAAGAGAGACCCAGTACTTC.